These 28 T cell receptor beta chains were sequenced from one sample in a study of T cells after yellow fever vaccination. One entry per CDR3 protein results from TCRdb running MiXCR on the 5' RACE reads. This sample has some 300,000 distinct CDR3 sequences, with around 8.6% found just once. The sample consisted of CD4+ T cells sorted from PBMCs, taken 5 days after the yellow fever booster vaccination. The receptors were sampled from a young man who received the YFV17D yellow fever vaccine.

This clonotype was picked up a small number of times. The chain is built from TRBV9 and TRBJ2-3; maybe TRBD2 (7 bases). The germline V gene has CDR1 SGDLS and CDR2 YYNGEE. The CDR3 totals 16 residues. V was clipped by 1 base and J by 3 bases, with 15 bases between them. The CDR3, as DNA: TGTGCCAGCAGCGTATCTACTAGGGGGGGAACAGATACGCAGTATTTT. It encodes CASSVSTRGGTDTQYF.

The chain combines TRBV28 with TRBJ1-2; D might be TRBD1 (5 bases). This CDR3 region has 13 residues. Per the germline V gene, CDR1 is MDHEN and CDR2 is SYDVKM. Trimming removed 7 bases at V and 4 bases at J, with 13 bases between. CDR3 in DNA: TGTGCCAGCAACAGACAGTTTCCCTATGGCTACACCTTC. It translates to CASNRQFPYGYTF.

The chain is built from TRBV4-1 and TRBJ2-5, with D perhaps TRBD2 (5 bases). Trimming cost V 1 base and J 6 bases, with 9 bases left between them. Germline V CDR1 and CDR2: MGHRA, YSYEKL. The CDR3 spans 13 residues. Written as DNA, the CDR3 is TGCGCCAGCAGCCAAGCCGGGGTTAAGACCCAGTACTTC. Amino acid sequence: CASSQAGVKTQYF.

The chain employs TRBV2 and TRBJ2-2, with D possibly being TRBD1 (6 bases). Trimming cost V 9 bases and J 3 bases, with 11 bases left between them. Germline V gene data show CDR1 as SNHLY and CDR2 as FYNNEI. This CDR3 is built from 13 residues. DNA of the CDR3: TGTGCCAGTGGACAGATGTACACCGGGGAGCTGTTTTTT. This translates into CASGQMYTGELFF.

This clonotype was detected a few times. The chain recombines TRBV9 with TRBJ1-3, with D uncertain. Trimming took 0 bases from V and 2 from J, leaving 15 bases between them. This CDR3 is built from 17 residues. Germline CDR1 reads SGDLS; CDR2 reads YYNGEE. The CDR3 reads CASSVDGRQEAGNTIYF. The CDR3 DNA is TGTGCCAGCAGCGTAGACGGGAGGCAGGAGGCTGGAAACACCATATATTTT. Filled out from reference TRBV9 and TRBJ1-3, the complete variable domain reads DSGVTQTPKHLITATGQRVTLRCSPRSGDLSVYWYQQSLDQGLQFLIQYYNGEERAKGNILERFSAQQFPDLHSELNLSSLELGDSALYFCASSVDGRQEAGNTIYFGEGSWLTVV.

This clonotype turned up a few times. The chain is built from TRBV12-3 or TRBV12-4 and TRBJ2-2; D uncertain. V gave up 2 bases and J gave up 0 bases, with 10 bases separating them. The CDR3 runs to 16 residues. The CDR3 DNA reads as TGTGCCAGCAGTTTATTTGAACCCCCGAACACCGGGGAGCTGTTTTTT. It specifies CASSLFEPPNTGELFF.

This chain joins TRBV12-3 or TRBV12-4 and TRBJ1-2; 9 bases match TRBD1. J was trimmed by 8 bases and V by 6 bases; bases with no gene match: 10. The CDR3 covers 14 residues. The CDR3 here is CASSPEQGARGYTF. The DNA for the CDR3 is TGTGCCAGCAGCCCCGAACAGGGGGCACGGGGCTACACCTTC.

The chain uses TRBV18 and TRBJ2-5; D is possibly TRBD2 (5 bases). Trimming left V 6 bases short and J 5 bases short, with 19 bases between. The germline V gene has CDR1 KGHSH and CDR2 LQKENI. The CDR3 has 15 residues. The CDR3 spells CASSLVIGRGETQYF. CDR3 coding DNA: TGTGCCAGCTCCCTAGTAATCGGACGCGGGGAGACCCAGTACTTC.

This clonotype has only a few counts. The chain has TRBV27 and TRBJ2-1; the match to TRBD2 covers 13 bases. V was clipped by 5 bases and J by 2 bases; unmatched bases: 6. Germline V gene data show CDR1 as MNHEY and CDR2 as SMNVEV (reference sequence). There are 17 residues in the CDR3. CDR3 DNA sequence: TGTGCCAGCAGTGAACGGACTAGCGGGGGCACCTACAATGAGCAGTTCTTC. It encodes CASSERTSGGTYNEQFF.

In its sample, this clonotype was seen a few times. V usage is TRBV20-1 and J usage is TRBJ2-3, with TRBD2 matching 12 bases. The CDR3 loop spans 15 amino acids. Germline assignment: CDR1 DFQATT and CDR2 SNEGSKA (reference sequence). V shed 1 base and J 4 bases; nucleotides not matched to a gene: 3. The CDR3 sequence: CSARALAGGSDTQYF. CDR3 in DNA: TGCAGTGCTAGAGCACTAGCGGGGGGATCAGATACGCAGTATTTT.

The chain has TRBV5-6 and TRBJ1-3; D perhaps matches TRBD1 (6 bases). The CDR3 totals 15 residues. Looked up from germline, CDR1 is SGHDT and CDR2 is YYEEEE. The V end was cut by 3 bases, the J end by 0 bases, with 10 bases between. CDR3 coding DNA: TGTGCCAGCAGCTACCAGGGGAACTCTGGAAACACCATATATTTT. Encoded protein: CASSYQGNSGNTIYF.

In nucleotides, the CDR3 is TGTGCCACCAGCAGAGATCCCGGCAATGAGCAGTTCTTC. This translates into CATSRDPGNEQFF. The chain uses TRBV15 and TRBJ2-1, with D unclear. CDR1 and CDR2 from the germline V gene are LNHNV and YYDKDF (reference sequence). The CDR3 extends over 13 amino acids. Trimming stripped 0 bases from V and 6 bases from J, with 6 bases between.

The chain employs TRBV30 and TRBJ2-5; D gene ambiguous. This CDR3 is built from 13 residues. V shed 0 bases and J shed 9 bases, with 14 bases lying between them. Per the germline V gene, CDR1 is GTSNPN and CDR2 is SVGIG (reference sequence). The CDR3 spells CAWSVWGLRAQYF. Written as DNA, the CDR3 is TGTGCCTGGAGTGTCTGGGGTTTGAGAGCCCAGTACTTC.

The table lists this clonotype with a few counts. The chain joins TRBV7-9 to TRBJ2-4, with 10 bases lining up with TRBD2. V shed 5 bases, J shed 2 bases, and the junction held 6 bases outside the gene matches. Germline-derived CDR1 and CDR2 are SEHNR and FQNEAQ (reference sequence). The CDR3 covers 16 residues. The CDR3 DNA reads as TGTGCCAGCAGCCGAGGACTAGCGGCTTCCAAAAACATTCAGTACTTC. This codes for CASSRGLAASKNIQYF.

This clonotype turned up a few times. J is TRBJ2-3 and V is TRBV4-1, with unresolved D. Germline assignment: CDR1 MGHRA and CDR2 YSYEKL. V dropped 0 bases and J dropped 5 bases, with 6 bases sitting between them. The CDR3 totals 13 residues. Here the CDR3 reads CASSQDSEDTQYF. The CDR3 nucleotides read TGCGCCAGCAGCCAAGATTCGGAAGATACGCAGTATTTT.

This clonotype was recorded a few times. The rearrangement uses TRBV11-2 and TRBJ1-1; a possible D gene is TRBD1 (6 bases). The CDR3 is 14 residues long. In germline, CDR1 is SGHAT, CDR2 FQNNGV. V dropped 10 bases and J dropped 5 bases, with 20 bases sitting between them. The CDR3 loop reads CATSDRKGMTEAFF. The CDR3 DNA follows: TGTGCCACCTCGGACAGAAAGGGTATGACTGAAGCTTTCTTT.

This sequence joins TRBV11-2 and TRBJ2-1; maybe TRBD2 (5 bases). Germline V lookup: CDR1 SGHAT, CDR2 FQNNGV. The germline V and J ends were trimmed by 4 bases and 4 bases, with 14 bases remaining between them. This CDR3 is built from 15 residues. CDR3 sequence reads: CASSYRGRIYNEQFF. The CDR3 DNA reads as TGTGCCAGCAGCTATAGAGGGCGAATATACAATGAGCAGTTCTTC.

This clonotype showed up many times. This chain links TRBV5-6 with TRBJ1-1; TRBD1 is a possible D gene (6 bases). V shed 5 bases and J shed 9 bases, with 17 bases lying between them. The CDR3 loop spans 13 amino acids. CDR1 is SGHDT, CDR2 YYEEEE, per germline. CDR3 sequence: CASRPGRGAQAFF. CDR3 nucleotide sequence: TGTGCCAGCAGACCGGGCCGGGGGGCTCAAGCTTTCTTT.

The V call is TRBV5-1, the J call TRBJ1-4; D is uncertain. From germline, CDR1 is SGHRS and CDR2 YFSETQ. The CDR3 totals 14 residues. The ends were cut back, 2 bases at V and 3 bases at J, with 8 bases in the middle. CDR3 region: CASSFQDPNEKLFF. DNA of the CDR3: TGCGCCAGCAGCTTTCAGGATCCTAATGAAAAACTGTTTTTT.

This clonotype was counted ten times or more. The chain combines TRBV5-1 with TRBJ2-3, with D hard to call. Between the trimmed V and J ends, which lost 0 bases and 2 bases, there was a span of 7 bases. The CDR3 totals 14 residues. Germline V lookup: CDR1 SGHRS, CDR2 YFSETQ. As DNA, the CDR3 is TGCGCCAGCAGCTTGGTCGGGCCCACAGATACGCAGTATTTT. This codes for CASSLVGPTDTQYF.

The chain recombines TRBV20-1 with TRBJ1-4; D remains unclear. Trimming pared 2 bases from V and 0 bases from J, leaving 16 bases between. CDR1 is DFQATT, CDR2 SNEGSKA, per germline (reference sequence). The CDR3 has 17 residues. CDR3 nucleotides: TGCAGTGCTAGAAAGGTGTCAGGACTCTCAACTAATGAAAAACTGTTTTTT. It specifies CSARKVSGLSTNEKLFF.

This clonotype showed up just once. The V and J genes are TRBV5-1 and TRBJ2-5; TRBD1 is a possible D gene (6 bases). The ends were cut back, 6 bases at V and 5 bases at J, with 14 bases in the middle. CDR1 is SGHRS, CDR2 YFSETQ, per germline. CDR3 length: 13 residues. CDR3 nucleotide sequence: TGCGCCAGCATGCGGCAGGGGTTGGAGACCCAGTACTTC. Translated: CASMRQGLETQYF.

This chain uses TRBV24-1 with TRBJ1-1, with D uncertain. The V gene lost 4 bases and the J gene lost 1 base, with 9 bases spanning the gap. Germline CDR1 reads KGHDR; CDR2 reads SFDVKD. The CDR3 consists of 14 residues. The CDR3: CATSDVGENTEAFF. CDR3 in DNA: TGTGCCACCAGTGACGTGGGCGAGAACACTGAAGCTTTCTTT.

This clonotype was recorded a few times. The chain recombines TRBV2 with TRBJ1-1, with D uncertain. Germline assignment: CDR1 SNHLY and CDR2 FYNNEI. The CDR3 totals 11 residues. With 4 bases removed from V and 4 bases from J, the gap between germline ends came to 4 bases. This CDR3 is CASSVVTEAFF. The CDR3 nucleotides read TGTGCCAGCAGTGTCGTCACTGAAGCTTTCTTT.

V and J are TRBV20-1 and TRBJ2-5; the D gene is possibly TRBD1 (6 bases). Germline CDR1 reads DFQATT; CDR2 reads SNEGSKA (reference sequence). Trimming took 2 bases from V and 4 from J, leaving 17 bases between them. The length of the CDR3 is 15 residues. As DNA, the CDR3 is TGCAGTGCTAGAATTGTGGGACAAGAAATAGAGACCCAGTACTTC. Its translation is CSARIVGQEIETQYF.

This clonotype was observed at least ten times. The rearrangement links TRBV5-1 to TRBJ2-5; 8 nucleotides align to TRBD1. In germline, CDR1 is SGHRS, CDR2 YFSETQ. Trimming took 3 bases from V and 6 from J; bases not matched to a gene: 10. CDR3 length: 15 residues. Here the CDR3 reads CASSSPQGERKTQYF. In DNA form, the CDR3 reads TGCGCCAGCAGCTCACCACAGGGGGAGAGGAAGACCCAGTACTTC.

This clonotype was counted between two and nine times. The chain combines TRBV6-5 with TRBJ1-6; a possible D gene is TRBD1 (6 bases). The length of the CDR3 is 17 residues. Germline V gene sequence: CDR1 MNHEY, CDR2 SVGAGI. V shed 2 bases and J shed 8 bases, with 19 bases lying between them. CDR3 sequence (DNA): TGTGCCAGCAGTTACGGGTCGGAAGGGGGTAATTATTCACCCCTCCACTTT. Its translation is CASSYGSEGGNYSPLHF.

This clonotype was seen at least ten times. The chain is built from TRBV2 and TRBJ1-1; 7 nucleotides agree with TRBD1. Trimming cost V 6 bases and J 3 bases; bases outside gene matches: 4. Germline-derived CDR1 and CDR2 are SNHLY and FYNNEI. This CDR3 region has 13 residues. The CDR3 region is CASRGDSYTEAFF. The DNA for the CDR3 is TGTGCCAGCAGGGGGGACAGTTACACTGAAGCTTTCTTT.